This record covers a single T cell receptor (beta chain). As yet, its antigen is unknown. The data belong to a study of OX40 agonist ivuxolimab in advanced cancers. Study information: Two cutaneous melanoma patients and one hepatocellular carcinoma patient, three in all, had partial responses. Study results and caveats: CD4+ T cells averaged fewer expanded clones than CD8+ T cells.

Assay used: immunoSEQ multiplex PCR; TCRdb lists only in-frame clones, some missing. Among 20,000 or so clones listed, approximately 84% were seen once. This specimen was CD4+ or CD8+ T cells sorted from blood, taken in a trial of the OX40 agonist ivuxolimab. This sequence originates from an adult with an advanced solid tumor such as melanoma, head and neck, liver or kidney cancer.

CDR3: CASSLAEGQPQHF. The CDR3 DNA follows: TGTGCCAGCAGCTTAGCGGAAGGTCAGCCCCAGCATTTT. This chain joins TRBV7-8 and TRBJ1-5; no reliable D call. The CDR3 is made up of 13 amino acids. V was clipped by 0 bases and J by 6 bases, with 6 bases between them. Germline V gives CDR1 SGHVS, CDR2 FQNEAQ.